This is a list of T cell receptor beta chains from one sample in a study of T cells in Graves' hyperthyroidism and ophthalmopathy. TCRdb called the multiplex PCR reads again in MiXCR, with one record for every CDR3 protein. The profile shows about 500,000 distinct CDR3 sequences, over 13% of them singletons. The specimen was blood. All receptors derive from a woman aged 18-29 years with Graves' hyperthyroidism. CDR3s include the opening cysteine and the closing phenylalanine or tryptophan. A D gene is named only where the DNA matches it firmly. Clone size is shown for a subset of rows, as once, few, many or a class of expanded clone.

TRBJ1-3,TRBD1,TRBV29-1,few,TGCAGCGTTGCCCCGACAGGGTCTGGAAACACCATATATTTT,CSVAPTGSGNTIYF
TRBJ1-6,TRBD1,TRBV6-1,many,TGTGCCAGCAGTGAGACAGGGAGCAATTCACCCCTCCACTTT,CASSETGSNSPLHF
TRBJ1-1,TRBD1,TRBV20-1,once,TGCAGTGCTAGAGATCCCCTACAGGGGGCCACGAACACTGAAGCTTTCTTT,CSARDPLQGATNTEAFF
TRBJ2-5,TRBD2,TRBV28,NA,TGTGCCAGCAGTGGAGGACTAGCGGGAGGGCCTCTGGAGACCCAGTACTTC,CASSGGLAGGPLETQYF
TRBJ2-5,NA,TRBV13,many,TGTGCCAGCAGCTCCCGGGAAACAGGGGAGACCCAGTACTTC,CASSSRETGETQYF
TRBJ2-1,NA,TRBV5-5,many,TGTGCCAGCAGCTTTGAGGGAAGCAATGAGCAGTTCTTC,CASSFEGSNEQFF
TRBJ2-1,TRBD1,TRBV5-1,NA,TGCGCCAGCAGCTCGAACTGGGGGACAGGGGTAGGGAATGAGCAGTTCTTC,CASSSNWGTGVGNEQFF
TRBJ2-7,NA,TRBV7-3,many,TGTGCCAGCAGCTTATCTTCCAGGGCTAAAGCCTACGAGCAGTACTTC,CASSLSSRAKAYEQYF
TRBJ2-4,NA,TRBV18,many,TGTGCCAGCTCACCAGGGGGCTTAGCCAAAAACATTCAGTACTTC,CASSPGGLAKNIQYF
TRBJ1-4,NA,TRBV5-5,few,TGTGCCAGCAGATCGCAGGGTGGGGTTAATGAAAAACTGTTTTTT,CASRSQGGVNEKLFF
TRBJ2-2,NA,TRBV20-1,NA,TGCAGTGCTAGAGGCCCGCACGGGGGGCTAATCGGGGAGCTGTTTTTT,CSARGPHGGLIGELFF
TRBJ1-1,NA,TRBV6-1,many,TGTGCCAGCAGTGAAGAGGGAACGAACACTGAAGCTTTCTTT,CASSEEGTNTEAFF
TRBJ2-3,TRBD2,TRBV20-1,many,TGCAGTGCTAGATGGTTAGCGGGAACAGTGAATACGCAGTATTTT,CSARWLAGTVNTQYF
TRBJ1-2,TRBD1,TRBV5-5,many,TGTGCCAGCAGCTTGCCGAAACAGGGGGTAGGAGGCTACACCTTC,CASSLPKQGVGGYTF
TRBJ1-5,NA,TRBV30,many,TGTGCCTGGAGTGTACTCAGGGATCAGCCCCAGCATTTT,CAWSVLRDQPQHF
TRBJ2-2,NA,TRBV12-3/TRBV12-4,many,TGTGCCAGCAGTCCCCTAGAGCGGACCGGGGAGCTGTTTTTT,CASSPLERTGELFF
TRBJ2-7,TRBD1,TRBV6-1,many,TGTGCCAGCATGAGGGGACAGTTTTCTTACGAGCAGTACTTC,CASMRGQFSYEQYF
TRBJ2-1,NA,TRBV15,few,TGTGCCACCAGCAGACAACCCCGGGACCCACGATACAATGAGCAGTTCTTC,CATSRQPRDPRYNEQFF
TRBJ2-3,NA,TRBV5-1,NA,TGCGCCAGCAGCCCCCTCCGGGGCGGGGGCACAGATACGCAGTATTTT,CASSPLRGGGTDTQYF
TRBJ2-1,TRBD2,TRBV6-1,many,TGTGCCAGCGGAGGGTGGACTAGCGGGAGTATAACCTACAATGAGCAGTTCTTC,CASGGWTSGSITYNEQFF
TRBJ2-1,NA,TRBV11-2,many,TGTGCCAGCAGCTTGGGTGCCAATGAGCAGTTCTTC,CASSLGANEQFF
TRBJ2-1,NA,TRBV3-1,few,TGTGCCAGCAGCCAAGAAGTACAGAACTACAATGAGCAGTTCTTC,CASSQEVQNYNEQFF
TRBJ1-2,NA,TRBV7-3,many,TGTGCCAGCAGCTTAAGGGGGGGCGCGAACTATGGCTACACCTTC,CASSLRGGANYGYTF
TRBJ2-3,NA,TRBV27,NA,TGTGCCAGCAGTTGGAGTAGCGGCACAGATACGCAGTATTTT,CASSWSSGTDTQYF
TRBJ1-4,NA,TRBV9,many,TGTGCCAGCAGCGTAGCTGGGAACGAAAAACTGTTTTTT,CASSVAGNEKLFF
TRBJ2-7,NA,TRBV20-1,many,TGCAGTGCTAGAGGTTTAGCAGTGGGGGACCCCCGGAGCGAGCAGTACTTC,CSARGLAVGDPRSEQYF
TRBJ2-3,NA,TRBV25-1,few,TGTGCCAGCAGTGAATTAGCCGAAGAGGATACGCAGTATTTT,CASSELAEEDTQYF
TRBJ2-1,TRBD2,TRBV9,NA,TGTGCCAGCAGCGTAGGGCTAGCGGGAGGTTTTAATGAGCAGTTCTTC,CASSVGLAGGFNEQFF
TRBJ2-5,NA,TRBV2,many,TGTGCCAGCAAAACCCACGAGACCCAGTACTTC,CASKTHETQYF
TRBJ2-7,TRBD2,TRBV10-3,many,TGTGCCATCAGGGGGACTAGCGGTTCCTACGAGCAGTACTTC,CAIRGTSGSYEQYF
TRBJ2-3,TRBD1,TRBV7-8,NA,TGTGCCAGCAGCTTGGGAACCGGGACAGGGGGCGCAGATACGCAGTATTTT,CASSLGTGTGGADTQYF
TRBJ2-3,NA,TRBV24-1,NA,TGTGCCACCAGTGATCCGACAGGCACAGATACGCAGTATTTT,CATSDPTGTDTQYF
TRBJ1-1,NA,TRBV7-9,many,TGTGCCAGCAGCTTAGTGTGGTCAAAGAACACTGAAGCTTTCTTT,CASSLVWSKNTEAFF
TRBJ2-1,NA,TRBV6-1,many,TGTGCCAGCAGCCGCCGAGGAGGCTCGACTGAGCAGTTCTTC,CASSRRGGSTEQFF
TRBJ2-1,NA,TRBV19,many,TGTGCCAGTAGTATGTGGAAGGGGAATGACAATGAGCAGTTCTTC,CASSMWKGNDNEQFF
TRBJ1-5,NA,TRBV10-3,few,TGTGCCATCAGTGATGGAGGGGCCGGGGATCAGCCCCAGCATTTT,CAISDGGAGDQPQHF
TRBJ2-7,NA,TRBV7-9,NA,TGTGCCAGCTGGGGGGGCGGGGGCAAGCAGTACTTC,CASWGGGGKQYF
TRBJ1-5,NA,TRBV24-1,many,TGTGCCACCAGTGATTACAATCAGCCCCAGCATTTT,CATSDYNQPQHF
TRBJ2-1,NA,TRBV5-1,many,TGCGCCAGCAGCTTGGGAGTCATGAGGGACAATGAGCAGTTCTTC,CASSLGVMRDNEQFF
TRBJ1-2,TRBD1,TRBV4-1,many,TGCGCCAGCAGCCAGGTGACCGGGACAGTACTTAGGGGATATGGCTACACCTTC,CASSQVTGTVLRGYGYTF
TRBJ2-7,TRBD2,TRBV19,NA,TGTGCCAGTAGTATTACTAGCGGGAGGTACGAGCAGTACTTC,CASSITSGRYEQYF
TRBJ1-2,TRBD1,TRBV7-9,many,TGTGCCAGCAGTAGCGCAGGGGGACCGGGCTACACCTTC,CASSSAGGPGYTF
TRBJ1-1,NA,TRBV20-1,once,TGCAGTGCTAACAGGGTTATTACTGAAGCTTTCTTT,CSANRVITEAFF
TRBJ2-2,NA,TRBV11-2,many,TGTGCCAGCAGCTTACTGGGGAAGAACACCGGGGAGCTGTTTTTT,CASSLLGKNTGELFF
TRBJ2-2,TRBD1,TRBV9,few,TGTGCCAGCAGCGTACAAACACAGGGGACCGGGGAGCTGTTTTTT,CASSVQTQGTGELFF
TRBJ1-2,TRBD1,TRBV4-1,many,TGCGCCAGCAGCCAAGTGGAGACAGGGGGTGGCTACACCTTC,CASSQVETGGGYTF
TRBJ2-5,TRBD2,TRBV11-2,many,TGTGCCAGCAGCTTAGTACGACTAGCGGGATCCGGAAAGACCCAGTACTTC,CASSLVRLAGSGKTQYF
TRBJ1-1,NA,TRBV3-1,many,TGTGCCAGCAGCTCAGGTCCCAGGGGACCTTGGGGAGCTTTCTTT,CASSSGPRGPWGAFF
TRBJ2-7,NA,TRBV3-1,few,TGTGCCAGCAGCCAAGATCGTTATTACTACGAGCAGTACTTC,CASSQDRYYYEQYF
TRBJ1-1,NA,TRBV9,many,TGTGCCAGCAGCGTAGGAGGTAGGGCGGTGAACACTGAAGCTTTCTTT,CASSVGGRAVNTEAFF
TRBJ2-7,NA,TRBV7-9,NA,TGTGCCAGCAGCTTGGAGGGACAGACCTACGAGCAGTACTTC,CASSLEGQTYEQYF
TRBJ1-1,TRBD1,TRBV7-3,NA,TGTGCCAGCAGCTCCTCGCCGGGACAGGGTTGGATGAACACTGAAGCTTTCTTT,CASSSSPGQGWMNTEAFF
TRBJ2-1,TRBD2,TRBV25-1,many,TGTGCCAGCAGTGAGGGACTACTGTGGAACAATGAGCAGTTCTTC,CASSEGLLWNNEQFF
TRBJ1-2,TRBD1,TRBV19,few,TGTGCCAAAGGGACAGGGGAAGGTGGCTACACCTTC,CAKGTGEGGYTF